This T cell receptor (beta chain) was captured in a study of blood T cell repertoires in COVID-19. Overall study: Collection of acute and convalescent COVID-19 samples took place in the United States, Italy and Spain. PBMCs, B-cell-depleted T cells, or T cells were the source of the cDNA or gDNA that made up the material.

Per germline, CDR1 SGHRS and CDR2 YFSETQ. The CDR3 is 15 residues long. V was pared by 3 bases and J by 2 bases, with 5 bases of the junction left unmatched. Participants came from fewer than 25 US areas, aged about 18 to 89 years. Participants were placed into cohorts based on the clinical history they reported. Only in-frame clones appear in the TCRdb table, and some are missing; sequencing was by immunoSEQ multiplex PCR. Here the sample spans 150,000 or so clones, approximately 81% being singletons. V is TRBV5-1 and J is TRBJ2-5; 9 nucleotides match TRBD1. This clonotype was sampled from a man aged 60-69 years who had recovered from COVID-19. The specimen was PBMCs or T cells enriched from blood (not recorded which). In DNA, the CDR3 is TGCGCCAGCAGCTCGACAGGGGGTCGGCAAGAGACCCAGTACTTC. This encodes CASSSTGGRQETQYF.